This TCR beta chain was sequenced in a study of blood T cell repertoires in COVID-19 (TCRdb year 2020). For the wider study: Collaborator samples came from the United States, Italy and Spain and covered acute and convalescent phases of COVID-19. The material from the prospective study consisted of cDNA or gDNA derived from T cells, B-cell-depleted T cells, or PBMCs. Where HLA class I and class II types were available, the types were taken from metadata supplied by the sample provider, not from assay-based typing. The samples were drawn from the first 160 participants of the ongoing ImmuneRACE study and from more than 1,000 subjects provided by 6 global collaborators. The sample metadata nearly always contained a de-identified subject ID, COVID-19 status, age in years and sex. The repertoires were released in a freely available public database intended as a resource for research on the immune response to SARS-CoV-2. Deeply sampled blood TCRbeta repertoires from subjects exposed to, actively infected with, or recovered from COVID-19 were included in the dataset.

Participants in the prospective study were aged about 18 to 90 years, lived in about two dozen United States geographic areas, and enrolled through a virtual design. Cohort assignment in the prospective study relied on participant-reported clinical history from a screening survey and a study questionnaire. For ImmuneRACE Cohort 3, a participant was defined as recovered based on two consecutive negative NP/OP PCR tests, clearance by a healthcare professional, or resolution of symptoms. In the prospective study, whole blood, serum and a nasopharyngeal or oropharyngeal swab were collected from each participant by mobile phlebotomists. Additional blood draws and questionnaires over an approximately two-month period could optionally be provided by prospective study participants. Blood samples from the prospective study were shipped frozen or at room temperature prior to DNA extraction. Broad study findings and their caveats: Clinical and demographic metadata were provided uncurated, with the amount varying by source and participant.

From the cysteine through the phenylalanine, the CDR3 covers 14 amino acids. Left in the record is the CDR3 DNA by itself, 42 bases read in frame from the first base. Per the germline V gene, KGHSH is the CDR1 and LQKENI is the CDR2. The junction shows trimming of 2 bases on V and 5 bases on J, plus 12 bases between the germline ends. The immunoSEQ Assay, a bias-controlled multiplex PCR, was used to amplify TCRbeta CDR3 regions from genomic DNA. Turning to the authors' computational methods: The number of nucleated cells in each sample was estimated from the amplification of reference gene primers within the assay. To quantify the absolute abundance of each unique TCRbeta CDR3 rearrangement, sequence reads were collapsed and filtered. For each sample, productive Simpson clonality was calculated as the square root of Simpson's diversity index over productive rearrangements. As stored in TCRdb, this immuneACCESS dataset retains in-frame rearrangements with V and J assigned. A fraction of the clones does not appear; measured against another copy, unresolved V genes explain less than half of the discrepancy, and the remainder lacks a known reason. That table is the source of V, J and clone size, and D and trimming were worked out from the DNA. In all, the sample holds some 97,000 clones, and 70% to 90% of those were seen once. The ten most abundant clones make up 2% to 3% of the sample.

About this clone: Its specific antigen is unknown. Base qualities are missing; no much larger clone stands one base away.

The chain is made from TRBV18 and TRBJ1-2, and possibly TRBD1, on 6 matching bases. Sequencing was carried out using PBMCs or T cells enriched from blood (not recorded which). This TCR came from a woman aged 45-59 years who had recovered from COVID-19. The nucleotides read TGTGCCAGCTCACCAAGTACAGGGCTATATGGCTACACCTTC. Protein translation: CASSPSTGLYGYTF.